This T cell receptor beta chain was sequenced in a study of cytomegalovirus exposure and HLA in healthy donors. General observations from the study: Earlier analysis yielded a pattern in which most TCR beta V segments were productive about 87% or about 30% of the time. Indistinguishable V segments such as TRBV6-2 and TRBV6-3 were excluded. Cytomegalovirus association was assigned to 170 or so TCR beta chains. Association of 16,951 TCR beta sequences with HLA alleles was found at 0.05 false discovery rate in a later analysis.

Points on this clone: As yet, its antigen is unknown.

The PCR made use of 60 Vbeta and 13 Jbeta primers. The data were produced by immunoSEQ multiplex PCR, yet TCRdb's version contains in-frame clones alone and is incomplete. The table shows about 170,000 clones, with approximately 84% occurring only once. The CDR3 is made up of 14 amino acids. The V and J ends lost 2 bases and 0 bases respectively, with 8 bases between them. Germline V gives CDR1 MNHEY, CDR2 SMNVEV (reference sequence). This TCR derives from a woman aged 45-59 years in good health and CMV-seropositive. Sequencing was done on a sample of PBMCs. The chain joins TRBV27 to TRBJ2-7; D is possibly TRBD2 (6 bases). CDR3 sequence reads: CASSLRESSYEQYF. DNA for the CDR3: TGTGCCAGCAGTTTACGGGAGAGCTCCTACGAGCAGTACTTC.